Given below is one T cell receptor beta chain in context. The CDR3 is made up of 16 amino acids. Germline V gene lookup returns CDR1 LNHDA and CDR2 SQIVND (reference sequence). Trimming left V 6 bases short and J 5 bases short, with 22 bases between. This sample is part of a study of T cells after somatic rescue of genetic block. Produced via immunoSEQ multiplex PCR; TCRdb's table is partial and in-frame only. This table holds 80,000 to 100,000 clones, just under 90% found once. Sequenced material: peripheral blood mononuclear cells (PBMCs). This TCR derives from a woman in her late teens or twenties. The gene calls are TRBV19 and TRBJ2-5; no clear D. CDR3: CASSLGILGVGETQYF. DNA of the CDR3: TGTGCCAGTAGCCTGGGAATTTTAGGCGTCGGTGAGACCCAGTACTTC. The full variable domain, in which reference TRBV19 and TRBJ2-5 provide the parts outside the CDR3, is DGGITQSPKYLFRKEGQNVTLSCEQNLNHDAMYWYRQDPGQGLRLIYYSQIVNDFQKGDIAEGYSVSREKKESFPLTVTSAQKNPTAFYLCASSLGILGVGETQYFGPGTRLLVL.